The 26 T cell receptor beta chains given below trace back to one sample, sequenced in a study of blood T cell repertoires in COVID-19 (dated by TCRdb to about 2020). Receptors were amplified or captured by the immunoSEQ multiplex PCR assay. TCRdb retrieved this table from immuneACCESS and kept in-frame rearrangements only. Not all clones are present; in checked studies, unresolved V genes account for under half, and no reason is known for the remainder. Across this sample there are fewer than 150,000 clones, with roughly 79% seen only once. About 18% of the sample is in the top ten clones. Sequencing was performed on peripheral blood. These TCRs come from an older man with acute or convalescent COVID-19.

The chain couples TRBV6-5 to TRBJ2-3; 8 positions agree with TRBD1. Looked up from germline, CDR1 is MNHEY and CDR2 is SVGAGI. The junction had 9 bases not matched to a gene; V was cut back by 7 bases and J by 3 bases. This CDR3 is 15 amino acids long. The CDR3 coding sequence is TGTGCCAGCATCGAGAGAGACAGGGGAACAGATACGCAGTATTTT. Its protein product is CASIERDRGTDTQYF.

The J gene is TRBJ1-5, the V gene TRBV7-9, with D hard to call. Germline V gene data show CDR1 as SEHNR and CDR2 as FQNEAQ (reference sequence). CDR3 length: 14 residues. V lost 3 bases to trimming and J lost 1 base, with 7 bases between them. The CDR3 region has the DNA TGTGCCAGCAGCTTTACTTACAGCAATCAGCCCCAGCATTTT. It encodes CASSFTYSNQPQHF.

J is TRBJ2-5 and V is TRBV3-1 (or the pseudogene TRBV3-2), with 9 bases aligning to TRBD2. With V trimmed by 4 bases and J by 7 bases, 10 bases remained unmatched. The CDR3 is made up of 15 amino acids. Germline lookup yields CDR1 LGHDT and CDR2 YNNKEL (reference sequence). This CDR3 is CASSRVAGAGGTQYF. The CDR3 nucleotides are TGTGCCAGCAGCCGGGTAGCGGGAGCTGGGGGGACCCAGTACTTC.

This clone was found once. The chain joins TRBV4-2 to TRBJ1-5; 8 bases map to TRBD1. The length of the CDR3 is 15 residues. V lost 3 bases and J lost 6; bases outside the gene matches: 7. Per the germline V gene, CDR1 is LGHNA and CDR2 is YNFKEQ. Here the CDR3 DNA reads TGTGCCAGCAGCCAGGCGGGACAGGTAGGTCAGCCCCAGCATTTT. It specifies CASSQAGQVGQPQHF.

V gene TRBV6-2 or TRBV6-3 combines with J gene TRBJ1-5; 9 bases line up with TRBD1. V trimming: 5 bases; J trimming: 2 bases; junction bases outside the gene matches: 7. CDR1 is MNHEY and CDR2 is SVGEGT in the germline V gene. CDR3 length: 16 residues. This chain's CDR3 is CASSRTGGRGNQPQHF. The DNA for the CDR3 is TGTGCCAGCAGTCGAACAGGGGGCCGAGGCAATCAGCCCCAGCATTTT.

The rearrangement links TRBV18 to TRBJ1-2, with a weak D call TRBD1 (6 bases). The CDR3 has 12 amino acids. Trimming shortened V by 6 bases and J by 6 bases, and 11 bases separated the two germline ends. Germline CDR1 reads KGHSH; CDR2 reads LQKENI. CDR3 sequence reads: CASSAGDHGYTF. CDR3 coding DNA: TGTGCCAGCTCGGCAGGGGATCATGGCTACACCTTC. Full variable domain (missing parts from reference TRBV18 and TRBJ1-2): NAGVMQNPRHLVRRRGQEARLRCSPMKGHSHVYWYRQLPEEGLKFMVYLQKENIIDESGMPKERFSAEFPKEGPSILRIQQVVRGDSAAYFCASSAGDHGYTFGSGTRLTVV.

This clone was seen just once. This rearrangement joins TRBV20-1 to TRBJ1-2; a weak D match, TRBD1 (5 bases). CDR3 length: 14 residues. The germline CDR1 and CDR2 sequences are DFQATT and SNEGSKA (reference sequence). V lost 3 bases and J lost 0, with 11 bases in between. DNA for the CDR3: TGCAGTGCTAGTGTTGACAGTACTAACTATGGCTACACCTTC. Its protein product is CSASVDSTNYGYTF.

The chain has TRBV7-9 and TRBJ1-2; TRBD1 agrees at 9 bases. CDR1 and CDR2 from the germline V gene are SEHNR and FQNEAQ (reference sequence). The CDR3 runs 17 residues. The junction had 9 bases not matched to a gene; V was cut back by 0 bases and J by 4 bases. In nucleotides, the CDR3 is TGTGCCAGCAGCTTAGCGTGGGGACAGGGTGGGACCTATGGCTACACCTTC. This translates into CASSLAWGQGGTYGYTF.

The chain uses TRBV5-1 and TRBJ2-7, with 7 bases matching TRBD1. The CDR3 loop spans 15 amino acids. Unmatched junction bases numbered 6, after V lost 3 bases and J lost 0 bases. Germline CDR1 and CDR2: SGHRS and YFSETQ. The CDR3 is CASSSGTANSYEQYF. CDR3 coding DNA: TGCGCCAGCAGCTCGGGGACAGCAAACTCCTACGAGCAGTACTTC.

V is TRBV7-9 and J is TRBJ2-2; D unresolved. The CDR3 extends over 14 amino acids. The V end was cut by 2 bases, the J end by 0 bases, with 4 bases between. The V gene's germline CDR1 is SEHNR and CDR2 FQNEAQ (reference sequence). The CDR3, as DNA: TGTGCCAGCAGCTTATTAGCGAACACCGGGGAGCTGTTTTTT. Its protein product is CASSLLANTGELFF.

Only one count was recorded for this clone. The chain joins TRBV11-2 to TRBJ1-3; D remains ambiguous. CDR3 length: 16 amino acids. CDR1 is SGHAT and CDR2 is FQNNGV in the germline V gene. V was pared by 4 bases and J by 0 bases, with 13 bases between. The CDR3, as DNA: TGTGCCAGCAGCTCCCGTTTCCCCAGCTCTGGAAACACCATATATTTT. Encoded protein: CASSSRFPSSGNTIYF.

The chain joins TRBV5-6 to TRBJ2-5; D is ambiguous. From germline, CDR1 is SGHDT and CDR2 YYEEEE. Deletions cut 7 bases from V and 5 bases from J, with 6 bases between. This CDR3 is 10 amino acids long. Here the CDR3 reads CASGRETQYF. As DNA, the CDR3 is TGTGCCAGCGGTCGGGAGACCCAGTACTTC.

The chain combines TRBV18 with TRBJ2-5, with a possible D match to TRBD2 (6 bases). CDR1 and CDR2 from the germline V gene are KGHSH and LQKENI. The length of the CDR3 is 13 residues. V gave up 3 bases and J gave up 2 bases, with 7 bases separating them. CDR3 DNA sequence: TGTGCCAGCTCACCCGGGACTCAAGAGACCCAGTACTTC. Translated: CASSPGTQETQYF. Filled out from reference TRBV18 and TRBJ2-5, the complete variable domain reads NAGVMQNPRHLVRRRGQEARLRCSPMKGHSHVYWYRQLPEEGLKFMVYLQKENIIDESGMPKERFSAEFPKEGPSILRIQQVVRGDSAAYFCASSPGTQETQYFGPGTRLLVL.

This chain connects TRBV1 to TRBJ1-2; TRBD1, the table's D call, lacks a check against the DNA. TRBV1 is designated a pseudogene. The CDR3 is made up of 16 amino acids. In DNA, the CDR3 is TGCACCAGCAGCCAAGCCAACAGGGTCTGGAAGTATGGCTACACCTTC. Translation: CTSSQANRVWKYGYTF.

This rearrangement joins TRBV6-6 to TRBJ2-7; weak D call: TRBD1 (6 bases). V was shortened by 6 bases and J by 0 bases, with 12 bases between the two germline ends. The germline V gene has CDR1 MNHNY and CDR2 SVGAGI (reference sequence). The CDR3 sequence is 14 residues long. In nucleotides, the CDR3 is TGTGCCAGCAGCCCCGACAGGAGCTCCTACGAGCAGTACTTC. Translation gives CASSPDRSSYEQYF.

This chain links TRBV28 with TRBJ1-2; the match to TRBD1 covers 8 bases. The germline gives CDR1 MDHEN, CDR2 SYDVKM. The CDR3 contains 16 residues. The V gene end was trimmed by 2 bases and the J gene end by 4 bases; junction bases not matched to a gene: 9. The CDR3 DNA reads TGTGCCAGCAGTTTAGGCCGTGGGGACAGGAGCTATGGCTACACCTTC. Translated, it gives CASSLGRGDRSYGYTF.

This clone was seen only a few times. The chain combines TRBV7-9 with TRBJ1-1; D is uncertain. The CDR3 loop spans 15 amino acids. Per germline, CDR1 SEHNR and CDR2 FQNEAQ (reference sequence). Trimming took 6 bases from V and 1 from J, leaving 15 bases between them. DNA for the CDR3: TGTGCCAGCAGGCCTTCGAGGTTAACGAACACTGAAGCTTTCTTT. As protein: CASRPSRLTNTEAFF.

The chain joins TRBV19 to TRBJ2-5; D is perhaps TRBD2 (5 bases). With 4 bases removed from V and 1 base from J, the gap between germline ends came to 19 bases. This CDR3 spans 17 amino acids. Looked up from germline, CDR1 is LNHDA and CDR2 is SQIVND (reference sequence). In DNA form, the CDR3 reads TGTGCCAGTAGTAAGGAACGTAGCGCCCCATCCCAAGAGACCCAGTACTTC. The encoded protein is CASSKERSAPSQETQYF.

The V call is TRBV11-2, the J call TRBJ2-5; TRBD1 aligns across 12 bases. CDR3 length: 15 residues. The junction had 4 bases not matched to a gene; V was cut back by 3 bases and J by 5 bases. Germline V gene data show CDR1 as SGHAT and CDR2 as FQNNGV. DNA of the CDR3: TGTGCCAGCAGCTTGGGGACAGGGGGCAGGGAGACCCAGTACTTC. Its protein product is CASSLGTGGRETQYF.

A few counts support this clone. The chain recombines TRBV28 with TRBJ1-1; 12 bases are a match to TRBD1. CDR3 length: 14 amino acids. J was trimmed by 6 bases and V by 10 bases; bases with no gene match: 9. Per the germline V gene, CDR1 is MDHEN and CDR2 is SYDVKM. Here the CDR3 DNA reads TGTGCCACCTGGCGGGACAGGGGGCAACCTGAAGCTTTCTTT. This translates into CATWRDRGQPEAFF. Full variable domain (rest looked up from reference TRBV28 and TRBJ1-1): DVKVTQSSRYLVKRTGEKVFLECVQDMDHENMFWYRQDPGLGLRLIYFSYDVKMKEKGDIPEGYSVSREKKERFSLILESASTNQTSMYLCATWRDRGQPEAFFGQGTRLTVV.

The rearrangement links TRBV2 to TRBJ2-4; TRBD1 agrees at 8 bases. Unmatched junction bases numbered 14, after V lost 8 bases and J lost 5 bases. The CDR3 contains 16 residues. Germline assignment: CDR1 SNHLY and CDR2 FYNNEI. CDR3 region: CASCHSDREWENIQYF. The CDR3 nucleotides are TGTGCCAGCTGCCACTCGGACAGGGAATGGGAAAACATTCAGTACTTC.

This clone was observed a handful of times. The chain carries TRBV28 and TRBJ2-1; no clear D gene. Trimming cost V 2 bases and J 4 bases, with 9 bases left between them. The CDR3 extends over 14 amino acids. Germline values: CDR1 MDHEN, CDR2 SYDVKM. The CDR3 loop reads CASSLRGEYNEQFF. The CDR3, as DNA: TGTGCCAGCAGTTTAAGAGGCGAATACAATGAGCAGTTCTTC. Filled out from reference TRBV28 and TRBJ2-1, the complete variable domain reads DVKVTQSSRYLVKRTGEKVFLECVQDMDHENMFWYRQDPGLGLRLIYFSYDVKMKEKGDIPEGYSVSREKKERFSLILESASTNQTSMYLCASSLRGEYNEQFFGPGTRLTVL.

This clone was detected once. The chain uses TRBV28 and TRBJ2-7, with D possibly matching TRBD1 (5 bases). CDR3 size: 12 residues. Germline CDR1 reads MDHEN; CDR2 reads SYDVKM. Trimming took 2 bases from V and 11 from J, leaving 13 bases between them. The CDR3 bases are TGTGCCAGCAGTTTAATCCGGCAGGGAAAGTACTTC. Its protein product is CASSLIRQGKYF. The full variable domain, its missing parts supplied by reference TRBV28 and TRBJ2-7, is DVKVTQSSRYLVKRTGEKVFLECVQDMDHENMFWYRQDPGLGLRLIYFSYDVKMKEKGDIPEGYSVSREKKERFSLILESASTNQTSMYLCASSLIRQGKYFGPGTRLTVT.

Comment on this clone: This likely stems from a read error, as it lies one base from a far larger clone. The chain combines TRBV5-4 with TRBJ2-7, with 9 bases fitting TRBD1. Germline values: CDR1 SGHNT, CDR2 YYREEE (reference sequence). The CDR3 contains 15 residues. Trimming at V came to 2 bases and at J to 4 bases, leaving 7 bases not matched to a gene. The CDR3 region is CASSLAGTGFYEQYF. Written as DNA, the CDR3 is TGTGCCAGCAGCTTAGCCGGGACAGGGTTTTACGAGCAGTACTTC.

The V and J genes are TRBV5-1 and TRBJ2-1, with 8 bases lining up with TRBD2. CDR1 is SGHRS and CDR2 is YFSETQ in the germline V gene. This CDR3 spans 14 amino acids. Trimming at V came to 4 bases and at J to 2 bases, leaving 2 bases not matched to a gene. The CDR3 here is CASSAGGTYNEQFF. The CDR3 DNA reads TGCGCCAGCAGCGCGGGGGGAACCTACAATGAGCAGTTCTTC.

This chain joins TRBV11-2 and TRBJ2-7; perhaps TRBD1 as D (6 bases). V dropped 3 bases and J dropped 2 bases, with 11 bases sitting between them. CDR1 and CDR2 from the germline V gene are SGHAT and FQNNGV. CDR3 length equals 14 residues. As DNA, the CDR3 is TGTGCCAGCAGCTTCCGGGACACCGCCTACGAGCAGTACTTC. Encoded protein: CASSFRDTAYEQYF. Full variable domain (missing parts from reference TRBV11-2 and TRBJ2-7): EAGVAQSPRYKIIEKRQSVAFWCNPISGHATLYWYQQILGQGPKLLIQFQNNGVVDDSQLPKDRFSAERLKGVDSTLKIQPAKLEDSAVYLCASSFRDTAYEQYFGPGTRLTVT.